This T cell receptor beta chain was profiled in a study of siplizumab effects on memory and regulatory T cells. Study findings and constraints: Siplizumab conditions gave an average of around 70% Treg-derived mappable alloreactive CD4+ clones, versus 25% to 30% for controls. In roughly 75-96% of proliferating CD4+ or CD8+ clones, a naive or memory phenotype could not be assigned. No more than a minor fraction of alloreactive clones could be traced back to unstimulated subsets. Naive T cell populations appeared to exhibit greater diversity than memory cells and appeared to be major alloresponse contributors.

On this clone: Its cognate antigen is unknown.

Method: immunoSEQ multiplex PCR; TCRdb's copy keeps in-frame clones and lacks some. Among about 120,000 clones, around 93% were seen once, and the ten largest hold about 0.16%. The germline V and J ends were trimmed by 2 bases and 8 bases, with 10 bases remaining between them. CDR3 length equals 12 residues. Germline-derived CDR1 and CDR2 are SGHAT and FQDESV (reference sequence). Sequenced sample: non-Treg CD4+ T cells sorted from blood. This chain joins TRBV11-1 and TRBJ2-7; a weak D match, TRBD1 (5 bases). The receptor's source is a human donor in good health. The CDR3 DNA reads as TGTGCCAGCAGCTTAAGGGCAGGGAAGCAGTACTTC. Protein product: CASSLRAGKQYF.